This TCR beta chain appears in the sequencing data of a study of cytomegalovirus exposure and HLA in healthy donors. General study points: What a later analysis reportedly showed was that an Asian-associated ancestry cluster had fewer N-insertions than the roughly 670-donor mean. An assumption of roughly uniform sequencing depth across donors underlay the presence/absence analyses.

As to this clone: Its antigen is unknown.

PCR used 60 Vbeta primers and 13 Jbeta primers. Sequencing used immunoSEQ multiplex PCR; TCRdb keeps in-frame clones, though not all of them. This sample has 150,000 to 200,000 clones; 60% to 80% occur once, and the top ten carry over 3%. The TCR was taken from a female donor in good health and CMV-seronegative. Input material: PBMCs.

This CDR3 reads CASSAGRAGIYEQYF. Here the CDR3 DNA reads TGTGCCAGCAGTGCCGGGCGGGCTGGGATCTACGAGCAGTACTTC. V is TRBV6-1 and J is TRBJ2-7, with a weak D call TRBD2 (5 bases). CDR1 MNHNS and CDR2 SASEGT come from the germline V gene. V gave up 4 bases and J gave up 3 bases, with 16 bases separating them. This CDR3 contains 15 residues.